This T cell receptor beta chain was profiled in a study of identifying expanded T cells in peripheral blood. CDR3 length equals 12 residues. Germline values: CDR1 MNHNY, CDR2 SVGAGI (reference sequence). V was cut by 4 bases and J by 6 bases, with 10 bases left in between. A note on this clone: Its antigen is not identified.

Findings of the study overall: About 1.2 clones differed between technical replicates, versus 16.4 and 19 over time.

Measured with immunoSEQ multiplex PCR; TCRdb has only the in-frame clones, and not every one. The sample holds approximately 75,000 clones, about nine tenths seen once. The TCR was taken from a person between 18 and 75 years old in good health. The sample taken for sequencing was blood. The rearrangement uses TRBV6-6 and TRBJ2-7, with D perhaps assigned TRBD1 or TRBD2 (6 bases each). The CDR3 loop is CASSSRGREQYF. DNA for the CDR3: TGTGCCAGCAGTTCCCGGGGGCGCGAGCAGTACTTC.